This TCR beta chain was recovered during a study of blood T cell repertoires in COVID-19. The wider study: Samples representing acute and convalescent COVID-19 were sourced from the United States, Italy and Spain. PBMCs, B-cell-depleted T cells, or T cells provided the cDNA or gDNA that made up the material.

J lost 2 bases, V lost 0 bases, and 4 bases had no gene match. The CDR3 is 16 amino acids. Per germline, CDR1 KGHSH and CDR2 LQKENI. In the original analysis: Reference gene primer amplification gave nucleated cell count estimates. Clones were sequenced by immunoSEQ multiplex PCR, and TCRdb holds only the in-frame ones, with some missing. V and J calls and clone size are as listed in that table; D and trimming were resolved from the DNA. The table lists some 170,000 clones, around 80% of them singletons. The gene calls are TRBV18 and TRBJ1-2; 9 bases match TRBD1. The TCR sequence derives from a man between 60 and 75 years old with active or convalescent COVID-19. The sample comprised peripheral blood. The CDR3 region has the DNA TGTGCCAGCTCACCACCGGGGACAGGGAGAAACTATGGCTACACCTTC. The encoded protein is CASSPPGTGRNYGYTF.